This TCR beta chain was sequenced during a study of metastatic and nonmetastatic thyroid tumors (dated by TCRdb to the early 2020s). About the study as a whole: Repertoires were compared across peripheral blood and tumor or nodule tissue samples from malignant and benign thyroid patients.

Details on this clone: No antigen is known for it. No base qualities exist here, and no much larger clone lies one base off it.

Trimming removed 7 bases from V and 9 bases from J, leaving 19 bases between the germline ends. CDR1 and CDR2 are drawn from the germline V gene: MNHEY, SVGEGT. Including cysteine and phenylalanine, the CDR3 has 14 amino acids. The read is trimmed to its CDR3 DNA, 42 bases read in frame from base 1. None of the patients had been given any treatment before thyroid surgery. The study retrospectively analysed patient clinical samples collected from the early 2010s to the late 2010s using T-cell receptor beta sequencing. Libraries were prepared through PCR. TCRdb records Illumina HiSeq 4000 as the sequencer. High-throughput sequencing was used to profile the TCR beta-chain CDR3 region of each patient. The original pipeline was this. A classifier to discriminate distant-metastatic papillary thyroid cancer patients was built from CDR3 differences across clinicopathological groups. The Shannon index was used to measure repertoire diversity, and the Morisita-Horn index was used to measure how similar tumor and blood repertoires were. TCRdb applied fastp at Q25 and MiXCR to the public reads, then kept only in-frame beta chains. The authors' filters were not applied to this entry. This sample has roughly 40,000 clones in its table, and 24% of those were observed once. Jointly, the top ten make up about 14% of the sample.

On the study overall, not on this receptor specifically: In both blood and tumor samples, TCR beta diversity was reported to be significantly higher in malignant tumors than in benign nodules.

The sequencing sample was made of tumor tissue. The TCR sequence derives from a female donor with papillary thyroid cancer or a benign thyroid nodule (not recorded which). Some clones in this sample may be carry-over from other donors' samples. The V and J genes are TRBV6-2 or TRBV6-3 and TRBJ2-1; the D gene remains uncertain. The CDR3 amino acid sequence is: CASTAPAPWGEQFF. The DNA is as follows: TGTGCCAGCACCGCTCCGGCACCATGGGGTGAGCAGTTCTTC.